This TCR beta chain was recovered during a study of Ad26.COV2.S vaccination and SARS-CoV-2 variants. Study-wide context: Doses of Ad26.COV2.S were injected into muscle once or twice, 56 days apart. General study results and limits: Vaccinated and placebo-treated recipients had similar non-spike TCR breadth. Ad26.COV2.S recipients had broader spike-specific TCRs (P = 0.0014).

Data came from immunoSEQ multiplex PCR; TCRdb stores just in-frame clones and leaves some out. The sample shows about 440,000 clones, 90% of them seen only once. Note on this clone: The antigen remains unidentified.

J was trimmed by 2 bases and V by 2 bases; bases with no gene match: 9. The germline V gene has CDR1 KGHSH and CDR2 LQKENI. The CDR3 length is 16 residues. Described treatment: over 15 received Ad26.COV2.S at low or high dose, single or two shots; roughly 5 received placebo; per-sample allocation not given. Each sample was drawn 63 days after the first injection (of vaccine or placebo). Donation came from an adult in Boston who was aged 18-55 years. The input for sequencing was peripheral blood, taken in a trial of Ad26.COV2.S vaccine versus placebo. The TCR sequence derives from a person aged 18 to 59 who received the Ad26.COV2.S COVID-19 vaccine or a placebo. This chain connects TRBV18 to TRBJ2-7; 7 positions match TRBD1. The CDR3 reads CASSPIPGTATYEQYF. CDR3 DNA: TGTGCCAGCTCACCAATCCCCGGGACAGCCACCTACGAGCAGTACTTC.